This T cell receptor (beta chain) was captured by sequencing in a study of CD8 T cells in ankylosing spondylitis. Study-level findings and limits: Clones linked to disease were reported to show significant enrichment in matched ankylosing spondylitis synovial fluid.

By quantitative 5'-RACE with molecular barcodes, the TCR beta libraries were made. One entry per CDR3 protein, called by TCRdb with MiXCR from the 5' RACE reads. Of 130,000 to 150,000 distinct CDR3 sequences in the sample, more than 7% were seen once. This clonotype was picked up many times. Antigen unknown. The TCR originated in a male donor with ankylosing spondylitis. Source material: synovial fluid, either unsorted or a sorted T cell fraction (not recorded which).

CDR3 sequence (DNA): TGTGCCAGCGGGAAAAGATTTAACACCGGGGAGCTGTTTTTT. Translated: CASGKRFNTGELFF. The chain carries TRBV6-1 and TRBJ2-2; no clear D gene. The length of the CDR3 is 14 residues. Between the trimmed V and J ends, which lost 8 bases and 2 bases, there was a span of 12 bases. Per the germline V gene, CDR1 is MNHNS and CDR2 is SASEGT.